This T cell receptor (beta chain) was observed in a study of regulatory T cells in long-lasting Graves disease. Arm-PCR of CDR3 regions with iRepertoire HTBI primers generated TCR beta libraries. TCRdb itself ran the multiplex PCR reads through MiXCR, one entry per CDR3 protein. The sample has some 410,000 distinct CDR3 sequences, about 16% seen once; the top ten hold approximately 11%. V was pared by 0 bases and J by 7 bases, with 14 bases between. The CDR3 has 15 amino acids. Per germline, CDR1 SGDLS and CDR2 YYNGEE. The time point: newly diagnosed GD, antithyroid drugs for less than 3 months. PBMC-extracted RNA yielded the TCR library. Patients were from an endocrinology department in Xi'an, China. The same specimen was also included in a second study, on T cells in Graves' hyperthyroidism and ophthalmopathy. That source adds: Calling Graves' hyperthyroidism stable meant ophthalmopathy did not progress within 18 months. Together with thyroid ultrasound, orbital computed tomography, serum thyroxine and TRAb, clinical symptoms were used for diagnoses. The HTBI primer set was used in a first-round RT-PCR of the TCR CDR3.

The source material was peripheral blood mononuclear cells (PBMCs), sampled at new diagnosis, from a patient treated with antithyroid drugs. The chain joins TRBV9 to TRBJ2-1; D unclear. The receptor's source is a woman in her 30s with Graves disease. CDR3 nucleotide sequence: TGTGCCAGCAGCGTAGGGTCGGATAGGTCGAATGAGCAGTTCTTC. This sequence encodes CASSVGSDRSNEQFF. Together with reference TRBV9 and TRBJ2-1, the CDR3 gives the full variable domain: DSGVTQTPKHLITATGQRVTLRCSPRSGDLSVYWYQQSLDQGLQFLIQYYNGEERAKGNILERFSAQQFPDLHSELNLSSLELGDSALYFCASSVGSDRSNEQFFGPGTRLTVL.